This is a list of T cell receptor beta chains from one sample in a study. MiXCR, run by TCRdb on the 5' RACE reads, gives a single entry per CDR3 protein. This table holds 62,000 or so distinct CDR3 sequences, under 35% found once. The specimen sequenced was tumor-infiltrating naive CD4+ T cells sorted from the breast tumor. These receptors came from a female donor with breast cancer. CDR3s include the opening cysteine and the closing phenylalanine or tryptophan. D genes are given only for firm matches. Clone size is shown for a subset of rows, as once, few, many or a class of expanded clone.

- | 14 | TRBJ2-7 | - | TRBV6-5 | TGTGCCAGCAGCAGAACAGGATCCTCCTACGAGCAGTACTTC | CASSRTGSSYEQYF
- | 15 | TRBJ1-4 | - | TRBV5-1 | TGCGCCAGCAGCTTGGTCGGGACGAGAGATGAAAGACTGTTTTTT | CASSLVGTRDERLFF
many | 17 | TRBJ2-1 | - | TRBV4-3 | TGCGCCAGCAGCCTTAGACAATTTGGGACCGGTTACAATGAGCAGTTCTTC | CASSLRQFGTGYNEQFF
- | 14 | TRBJ2-5 | - | TRBV5-1 | TGCGCCAGCAGCTTAACGGGTATGGGAGAGACCCAGTACTTC | CASSLTGMGETQYF
few | 13 | TRBJ1-3 | - | TRBV6-1 | TGTGCCAGCGGAGGGGGGAGTGGAAACACCATATACTTT | CASGGGSGNTIYF
- | 17 | TRBJ2-7 | TRBD2 | TRBV3-1 | TGTGCCAGCAGCCAAGTTAGGGGCAAGCGGGGCCGCTACGAGCAGTACTTC | CASSQVRGKRGRYEQYF
few | 18 | TRBJ2-1 | - | TRBV10-3 | TGTGCCATCAGTGAGTCGATAATTTGGACAACGACGGAGAATGAGCAGTTCTTC | CAISESIIWTTTENEQFF
few | 11 | TRBJ1-2 | - | TRBV5-4 | TGTGCCAGCAGCTTTCTCCATGGCTACACCTTC | CASSFLHGYTF
few | 16 | TRBJ1-1 | TRBD1 | TRBV12-5 | TGTGCTAGTGGTCGCCCGGGACAGGGGCCGAACACTGAAGCTTTCTTT | CASGRPGQGPNTEAFF
few | 15 | TRBJ1-4 | TRBD1 | TRBV12-3/TRBV12-4 | TGTGCCAGCAGATTGGACAGGGGTCGCGATGAAAAACTGTTTTTT | CASRLDRGRDEKLFF
- | 11 | TRBJ2-3 | - | TRBV20-1 | TGCAGTGCTAGTACGCCAGATACGCAGTATTTT | CSASTPDTQYF
- | 15 | TRBJ1-1 | - | TRBV6-5 | TGTGCCAGCAGTTACTCGGCAGGCATGAACACTGAAGCTTTCTTT | CASSYSAGMNTEAFF
many | 15 | TRBJ1-2 | - | TRBV6-2/TRBV6-3 | TGTGCCAGCAGTTACTCAGGACAGTTCGGGGATGGCTACACCTTC | CASSYSGQFGDGYTF
many | 13 | TRBJ2-3 | - | TRBV4-3 | TGCGCCAGCAGCCAAGATCAACAAGCCCTAAAGTATTTT | CASSQDQQALKYF
- | 16 | TRBJ1-2 | TRBD1 | TRBV4-1 | TGCGCCAGCAGCCACGGCGGGACAGAGGCTAACTATGGCTACACCTTC | CASSHGGTEANYGYTF
- | 15 | TRBJ1-6 | - | TRBV6-5 | TGTGCCAGCAGTTACTCGAGTGGTTCGGGCTCACCCCTCCACTTT | CASSYSSGSGSPLHF
few | 14 | TRBJ2-5 | TRBD1 | TRBV5-6 | TGTGCCAGCAGCTACGGACAGGGCCAAGAGACCCAGTACTTC | CASSYGQGQETQYF
many | 13 | TRBJ1-6 | TRBD1 | TRBV29-1 | TGCAGCGTTGGGGACAGGGCCAATTCACCCCTCCACTTT | CSVGDRANSPLHF
few | 15 | TRBJ2-5 | TRBD1 | TRBV9 | TGTGCCAGCAGCGGCCGGGACAGTGATCAAGAGACCCAGTACTTC | CASSGRDSDQETQYF
- | 17 | TRBJ1-1 | TRBD1 | TRBV20-1 | TGCAGTGCTAGAGAGACAGGGTTGTCCACGCGTGGGCCCGAAGCTTTCTTT | CSARETGLSTRGPEAFF
few | 14 | TRBJ2-7 | - | TRBV7-3 | TGTGCCAGCAGCTTAGCCAGGAGAACCTACGAGCAGTACTTC | CASSLARRTYEQYF
few | 14 | TRBJ2-7 | - | TRBV6-1 | TGTGCCAGCAGTACAGACTTCTTTACCTACGAGCAGTACTTC | CASSTDFFTYEQYF
few | 14 | TRBJ2-5 | - | TRBV10-3 | TGTGCCATCACCCCGGACGGCGGTCGGGAGACCCAGTACTTC | CAITPDGGRETQYF
- | 16 | TRBJ2-5 | - | TRBV5-1 | TGCGCCAGCAGCTCACCCGGGACCGCCCTGGGGGAGACCCAGTACTTC | CASSSPGTALGETQYF
few | 16 | TRBJ1-6 | TRBD1 | TRBV28 | TGTGCCAGCAGTTTATCCGGACAGGGGACTAATTCACCCCTCCACTTT | CASSLSGQGTNSPLHF
few | 18 | TRBJ2-1 | TRBD2 | TRBV20-1 | TGCAGTGCTAGAACTAGCGGGAGGAGGGACGTTGGGTACAATGAGCAGTTCTTC | CSARTSGRRDVGYNEQFF
- | 11 | TRBJ2-3 | - | TRBV20-1 | TGCAGTGCGCCCAAGAGAGATACGCAGTATTTT | CSAPKRDTQYF
medium-sized | 14 | TRBJ2-1 | TRBD2 | TRBV5-1 | TGCGCCAGCCTAGCGGGGCCGAACTACAATGAGCAGTTCTTC | CASLAGPNYNEQFF
- | 14 | TRBJ2-7 | - | TRBV6-1 | TGTGCCAGCAGTGAAGTTTGGCAGGCCTACGAGCAGTACTTC | CASSEVWQAYEQYF
- | 14 | TRBJ1-1 | - | TRBV4-3 | TGTGCCAGCGCCGCCGGACTTGGGAACACTGAAGCTTTCTTT | CASAAGLGNTEAFF
few | 14 | TRBJ1-3 | - | TRBV20-1 | TGCAGTGCTAGAGATCGGGACGCCGGAAACACCATATATTTT | CSARDRDAGNTIYF
many | 14 | TRBJ2-5 | TRBD2 | TRBV7-2 | TGTGCCAGCAGCTCCCGACTAGCGGGGGAGACCCAGTACTTC | CASSSRLAGETQYF
few | 16 | TRBJ2-1 | TRBD2 | TRBV12-3/TRBV12-4 | TGTGCCAGCAGTGGGAGTGAGCGGGGGGGGGACAATGAGCAGTTCTTC | CASSGSERGGDNEQFF
many | 14 | TRBJ2-4 | - | TRBV28 | TGTGCCAGCAGTTTCGGCGGGACCAAAAACATTCAGTACTTC | CASSFGGTKNIQYF
few | 13 | TRBJ2-1 | - | TRBV7-2 | TGTGCCAGCAGCTCCCGATTCAGGGATGAGCAGTTCTTC | CASSSRFRDEQFF
- | 16 | TRBJ1-1 | TRBD1 | TRBV12-3/TRBV12-4 | TGTGCCAGCAGCCCCGGACGAGGACAGGGGAACACTGAGGCTTTCTTT | CASSPGRGQGNTEAFF
once | 16 | TRBJ1-5 | TRBD1 | TRBV6-5 | TGTGCCAGCAGTCAGGGGGGGCTAGGGGCCAATCAGCCCCAGCATTTT | CASSQGGLGANQPQHF
many | 14 | TRBJ1-5 | - | TRBV29-1 | TGCAGCGTCAGGGCGGGAGTTGGCAATCAGCCCCAGCATTTT | CSVRAGVGNQPQHF
- | 12 | TRBJ1-2 | - | TRBV15 | TGTGCCACCAGCAGAGCGGAGGGTGGCTACACCTTC | CATSRAEGGYTF
many | 11 | TRBJ2-1 | - | TRBV6-5 | TGTGCCAGCACCACCGGGACCAAGCAGTTCTTC | CASTTGTKQFF
- | 14 | TRBJ1-1 | - | TRBV5-1 | TGCGCCAGCAGCTTGCGCAGGGTCGGGACTGAAGCTTTCTTT | CASSLRRVGTEAFF